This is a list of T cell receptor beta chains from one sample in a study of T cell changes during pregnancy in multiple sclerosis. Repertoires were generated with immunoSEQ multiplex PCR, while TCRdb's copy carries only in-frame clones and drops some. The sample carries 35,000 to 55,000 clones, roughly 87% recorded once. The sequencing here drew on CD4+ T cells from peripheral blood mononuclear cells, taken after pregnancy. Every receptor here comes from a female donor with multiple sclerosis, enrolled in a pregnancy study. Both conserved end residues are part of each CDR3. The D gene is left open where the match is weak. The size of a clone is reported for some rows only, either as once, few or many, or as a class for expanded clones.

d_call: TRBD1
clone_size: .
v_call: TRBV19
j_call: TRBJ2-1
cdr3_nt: TGTGCCAGCCTTGACAGGGGCAATGAGCAGTTCTTC
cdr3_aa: CASLDRGNEQFF

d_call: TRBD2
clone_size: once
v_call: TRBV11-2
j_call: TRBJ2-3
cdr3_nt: TGTGCCAGCAGCTCCACCGCGGGAGTAAAAGATACGCAGTATTTT
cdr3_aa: CASSSTAGVKDTQYF

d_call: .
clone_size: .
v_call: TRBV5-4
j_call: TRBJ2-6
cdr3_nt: TGTGCCAGCAGCATAGGGGGTCCTGGGGCCAACGTCCTGACTTTC
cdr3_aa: CASSIGGPGANVLTF

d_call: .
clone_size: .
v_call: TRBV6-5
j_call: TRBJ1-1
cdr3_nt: TGTGCCAGCAGTTACGAGAGGAACACTGAAGCTTTCTTT
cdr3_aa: CASSYERNTEAFF

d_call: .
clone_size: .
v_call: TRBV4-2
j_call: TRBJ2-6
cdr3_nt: TGTGCCAGCAGCCAAGAAGTAGGAGTTGGGGCCAACGTCCTGACTTTC
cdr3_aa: CASSQEVGVGANVLTF

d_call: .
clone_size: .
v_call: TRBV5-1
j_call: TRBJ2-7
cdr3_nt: TGCGCCAGCAGCCGGACAGCGGAACAATACGAGCAGTACTTC
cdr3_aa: CASSRTAEQYEQYF

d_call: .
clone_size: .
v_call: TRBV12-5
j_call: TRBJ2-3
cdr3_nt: TGTGCTAGTGGTTTGGTACTTGGTCCCACAGATACGCAGTATTTT
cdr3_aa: CASGLVLGPTDTQYF

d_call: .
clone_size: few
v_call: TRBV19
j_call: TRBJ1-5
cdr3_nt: TGTGCCAGTACCCTCGAGGCGGGTTCCCAGCCCCAGCATTTT
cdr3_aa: CASTLEAGSQPQHF

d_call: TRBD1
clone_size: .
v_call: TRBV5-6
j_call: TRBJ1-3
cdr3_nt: TGTGCCAGCAGCTTGGTGGGACAGGGGGTTACCATATATTTT
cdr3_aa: CASSLVGQGVTIYF

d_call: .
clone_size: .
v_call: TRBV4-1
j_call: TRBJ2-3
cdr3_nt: TGCGCCAGCAGCCAGGCCGCCGGGACACCGTTTCGGGGGCAGTATTTT
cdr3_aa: CASSQAAGTPFRGQYF

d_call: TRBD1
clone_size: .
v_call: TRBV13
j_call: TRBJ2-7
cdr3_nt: TGTGCCAGCAGCTCAAGACAGGGCGAGCAGTACTTC
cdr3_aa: CASSSRQGEQYF

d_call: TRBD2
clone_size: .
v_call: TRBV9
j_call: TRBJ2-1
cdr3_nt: TGTGCCAGCAGCGTGGGAGGTACTAGCGCCGGTGAGCAGTTCTTC
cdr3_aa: CASSVGGTSAGEQFF

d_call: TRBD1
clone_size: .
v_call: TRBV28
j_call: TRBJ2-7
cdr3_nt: TGTGCCAGCAGTTCAGGACAGGGTACCTACGAGCAGTACTTC
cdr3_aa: CASSSGQGTYEQYF

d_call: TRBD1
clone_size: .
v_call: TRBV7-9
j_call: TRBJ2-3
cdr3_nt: TGTGCCAGCAGCCAAGACAGGGGTGGAGATACGCAGTATTTT
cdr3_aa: CASSQDRGGDTQYF

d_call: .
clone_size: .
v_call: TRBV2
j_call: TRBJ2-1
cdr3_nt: TGTGCCAGCGATGGGGAGCGGGCCAATGAGCAGTTCTTC
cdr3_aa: CASDGERANEQFF

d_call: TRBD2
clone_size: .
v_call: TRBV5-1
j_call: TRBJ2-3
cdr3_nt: TGCGCCAGCAGCTTGGAGAGGACTAGCGGGAGTGCTACAGATACGCAGTATTTT
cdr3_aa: CASSLERTSGSATDTQYF

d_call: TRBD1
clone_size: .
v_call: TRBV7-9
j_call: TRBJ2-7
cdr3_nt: TGTGCCAGCAGCTCAGACAGGGCTCAACTGTACGAGCAGTACTTC
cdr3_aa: CASSSDRAQLYEQYF

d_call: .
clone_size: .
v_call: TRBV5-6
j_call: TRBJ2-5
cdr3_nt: TGTGCCAGCAGCGTTCACAGGTCCCAAGAGACCCAGTACTTC
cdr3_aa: CASSVHRSQETQYF

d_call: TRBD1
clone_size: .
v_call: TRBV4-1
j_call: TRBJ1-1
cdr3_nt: TGCGCCAGCAGCCGGACAGGAGGAACTGAAGCTTTCTTT
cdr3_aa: CASSRTGGTEAFF

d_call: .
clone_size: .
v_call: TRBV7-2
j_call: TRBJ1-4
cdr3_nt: TGTGCCAGCAGCTTAGCTCAAACTAATGAAAAACTGTTTTTT
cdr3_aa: CASSLAQTNEKLFF

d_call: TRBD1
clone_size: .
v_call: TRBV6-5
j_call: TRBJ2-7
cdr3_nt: TGTGCCAGCAGTTACCGGGACAGGGGAACCTACGAGCAGTACTTC
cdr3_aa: CASSYRDRGTYEQYF

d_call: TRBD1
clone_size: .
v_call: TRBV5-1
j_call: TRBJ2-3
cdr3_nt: TGCGCCAGCGGACGACAGGGACGGGATACGCAGTATTTT
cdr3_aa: CASGRQGRDTQYF

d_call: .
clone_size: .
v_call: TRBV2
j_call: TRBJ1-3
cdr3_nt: TGTGCCAGCAGTGTAGAGACAGGTTACTCTGGAAACACCATATATTTT
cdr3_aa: CASSVETGYSGNTIYF

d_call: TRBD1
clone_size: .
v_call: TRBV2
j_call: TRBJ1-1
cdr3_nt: TGTGCCAGCAGCGCGGACAGGGAAGCTTTCTTT
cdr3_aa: CASSADREAFF

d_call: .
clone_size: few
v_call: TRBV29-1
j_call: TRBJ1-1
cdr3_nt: TGCAGCGCGGGGGAAGGGGACACTGAAGCTTTCTTT
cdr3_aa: CSAGEGDTEAFF

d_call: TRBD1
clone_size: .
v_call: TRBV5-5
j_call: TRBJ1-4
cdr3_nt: TGTGCCAGCAGCCGACAGGGACCTAATGAAAAACTGTTTTTT
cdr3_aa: CASSRQGPNEKLFF

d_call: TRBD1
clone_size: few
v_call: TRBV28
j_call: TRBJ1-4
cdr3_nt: TGTGCCAGCAGTTTATATGGGACAGGGGGCGTCGTGGGTGAAAAACTGTTTTTT
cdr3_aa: CASSLYGTGGVVGEKLFF

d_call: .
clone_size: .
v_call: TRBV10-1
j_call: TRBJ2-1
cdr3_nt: TGCGCCAGCAGTGAAGGTAGCGCCTCCTACAATGAGCAGTTCTTC
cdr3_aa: CASSEGSASYNEQFF

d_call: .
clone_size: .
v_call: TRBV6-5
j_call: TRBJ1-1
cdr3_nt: TGTGCCAGCACCCGGGGGGGGTCGAACACTGAAGCTTTCTTT
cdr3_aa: CASTRGGSNTEAFF

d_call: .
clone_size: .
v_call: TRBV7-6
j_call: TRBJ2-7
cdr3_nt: TGTGCCAGCAGCCCTCAGCTAGGGGTTGGCTACGAGCAGTACTTC
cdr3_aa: CASSPQLGVGYEQYF

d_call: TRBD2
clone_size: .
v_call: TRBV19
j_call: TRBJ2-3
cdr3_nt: TGTGCCAGTAGTCCCCGAGGGCGGGGAGCGGGACTCACAGATACGCAGTATTTT
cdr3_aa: CASSPRGRGAGLTDTQYF

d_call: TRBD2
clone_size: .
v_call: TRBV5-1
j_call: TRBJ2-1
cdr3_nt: TGCGCCAGCAGCTTGGGACTAGCGGGAGGGCTAGATGAGCAGTTCTTC
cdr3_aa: CASSLGLAGGLDEQFF

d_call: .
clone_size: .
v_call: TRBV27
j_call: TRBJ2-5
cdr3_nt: TGTGCCAGCAGTTCCCCAGGGTTAGGGGAGACCCAGTACTTC
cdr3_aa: CASSSPGLGETQYF

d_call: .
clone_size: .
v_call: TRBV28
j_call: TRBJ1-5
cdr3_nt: TGTGCCAGCAGCCGGACAACCGGTGGGTATCAGCCCCAGCATTTT
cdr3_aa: CASSRTTGGYQPQHF

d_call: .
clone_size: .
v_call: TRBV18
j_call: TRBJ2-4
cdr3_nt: TGTGCCAGCTCACCACCAAGGTATGCACGCGGAAACATTCAGTACTTC
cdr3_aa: CASSPPRYARGNIQYF

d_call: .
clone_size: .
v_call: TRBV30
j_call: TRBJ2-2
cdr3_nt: TGTGCCTGGGCAGGGCAGCCCACCGGGGAGCTGTTTTTT
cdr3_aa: CAWAGQPTGELFF

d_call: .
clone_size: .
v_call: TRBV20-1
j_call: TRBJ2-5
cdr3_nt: TGCAGTGCCCCTAGACAAGAGACCCAGTACTTC
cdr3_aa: CSAPRQETQYF

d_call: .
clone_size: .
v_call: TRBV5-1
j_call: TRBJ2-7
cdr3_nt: TGCGCCAGCAGCTCTGGAGGCGGGCTCGAGCAGTACTTC
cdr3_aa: CASSSGGGLEQYF

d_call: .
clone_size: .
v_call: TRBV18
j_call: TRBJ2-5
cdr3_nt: TGTGCCAGCTCACCCCCTAGCAGTTTGGAGACCCAGTACTTC
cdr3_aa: CASSPPSSLETQYF

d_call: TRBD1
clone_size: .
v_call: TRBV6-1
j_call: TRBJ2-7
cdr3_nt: TGTGCCAGCAACGACAGGGGAAATTCCTACGAGCAGTACTTC
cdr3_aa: CASNDRGNSYEQYF

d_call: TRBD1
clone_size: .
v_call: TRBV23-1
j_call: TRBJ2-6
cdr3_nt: TGCGCCAGCAGTCAACGGACAGGCGAACCCTCTGGGGCCAACGTCCTGACTTTC
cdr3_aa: CASSQRTGEPSGANVLTF

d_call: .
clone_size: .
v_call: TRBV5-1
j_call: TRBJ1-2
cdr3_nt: TGCGCCAGCAGCTTGGGGGCAGGGGCGGATGGCTACACCTTC
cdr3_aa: CASSLGAGADGYTF

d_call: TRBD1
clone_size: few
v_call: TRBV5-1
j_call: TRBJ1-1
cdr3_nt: TGCGCCAGCAGCTTGTCCCCGGGACAGGGGACTGAAGCTTTCTTT
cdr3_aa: CASSLSPGQGTEAFF

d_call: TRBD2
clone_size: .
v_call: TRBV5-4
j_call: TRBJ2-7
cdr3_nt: TGTGCCAGCAGCTCCCCGGGACTATCATACGAGCAGTACTTC
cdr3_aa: CASSSPGLSYEQYF

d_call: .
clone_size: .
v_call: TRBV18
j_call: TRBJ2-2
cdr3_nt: TGTGCCAGCTCACCCGCAGCTTCCAGGGTAACCGGGGAGCTGTTTTTT
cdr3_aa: CASSPAASRVTGELFF